The 27 T cell receptor beta chains listed next were all sequenced from one sample in a study of naive and memory T cell subsets. Both TRBC1 and TRBC2 were covered by a beta constant-region primer of two equimolar oligonucleotides. The ligated cDNA underwent four PCR rounds using SP2 and nested alpha and beta constant-region primers. TCRdb used MiXCR to reprocess the UMI-ligation and nested PCR reads, holding one entry per CDR3 protein. The sample lists more than 8,500 distinct CDR3 sequences; roughly 5.4% were seen once. The source material was CD4+ TEMRA cells from blood. The subset denotes: effector memory re-expressing CD45RA, CD45RA+ CD27-. These receptors were collected from a human donor in good health.

A few counts support this clonotype. CDR3 in amino acids: CASSVAQVGTEAFF. Here the CDR3 DNA reads TGTGCCAGCAGCGTAGCGCAGGTGGGCACTGAAGCTTTCTTT. This chain connects TRBV9 to TRBJ1-1; D call uncertain. V dropped 0 bases and J dropped 4 bases, with 10 bases sitting between them. The CDR3 sequence is 14 residues long. The germline V gene encodes CDR1 SGDLS and CDR2 YYNGEE.

This clonotype was seen at least ten times. The chain couples TRBV6-5 to TRBJ1-1; maybe TRBD1 (6 bases). Trimming pared 6 bases from V and 3 bases from J, leaving 20 bases between. Germline-derived CDR1 and CDR2 are MNHEY and SVGAGI. This CDR3 contains 16 residues. CDR3: CASRPHLTGGDTEAFF. The DNA for the CDR3 is TGTGCCAGCAGACCCCACCTGACAGGAGGGGACACTGAAGCTTTCTTT.

This chain uses TRBV7-2 with TRBJ2-3, with TRBD2 matching 11 bases. This CDR3 has 16 amino acids. Germline V CDR1 and CDR2: SGHTA, FQGNSA. V was pared by 3 bases and J by 4 bases, with 6 bases of the junction left unmatched. CDR3 amino acids: CASSFTSGGGPDTQYF. DNA for the CDR3: TGTGCCAGCAGCTTTACTAGCGGGGGAGGTCCAGATACGCAGTATTTT.

This clonotype was counted at least ten times. The gene calls are TRBV6-5 and TRBJ2-3; the D gene is possibly TRBD1 (5 bases). There are 15 residues in the CDR3. Trimming left V 0 bases short and J 0 bases short, with 7 bases between. CDR1 and CDR2 (germline): MNHEY, SVGAGI. The CDR3 loop is CASSYSGPSTDTQYF. CDR3 nucleotide sequence: TGTGCCAGCAGTTACTCGGGGCCGAGCACAGATACGCAGTATTTT.

This clonotype was seen repeatedly, ten times or more. The CDR3 nucleotides are TGTGCCAGCAGCATTCTACCTAGCACCCCCAATACAGATACGCAGTATTTT. Translation gives CASSILPSTPNTDTQYF. The V call is TRBV7-2, the J call TRBJ2-3; possible D gene TRBD2, 5 bases. Looked up from germline, CDR1 is SGHTA and CDR2 is FQGNSA. V lost 5 bases and J lost 3, with 21 bases in between. This CDR3 is 17 amino acids long.

This clonotype came up many times. V is TRBV28 and J is TRBJ1-1; D gene unclear. Germline loops: CDR1 MDHEN, CDR2 SYDVKM. The CDR3 extends over 12 amino acids. The V end was cut by 3 bases, the J end by 3 bases, with 5 bases between. In nucleotides, the CDR3 is TGTGCCAGCAGTTTGGAATACACTGAAGCTTTCTTT. Encoded protein: CASSLEYTEAFF.

The sample holds many counts of this clonotype. V gene TRBV19 combines with J gene TRBJ2-3, with TRBD2 matching over 7 bases. CDR3 size: 15 residues. Looked up from germline, CDR1 is LNHDA and CDR2 is SQIVND (reference sequence). V lost 5 bases, J lost 1 base, and 6 bases stayed unmatched. CDR3 loop: CASSPGGRGTDTQYF. The CDR3 DNA reads as TGTGCCAGTAGTCCCGGAGGGAGGGGCACAGATACGCAGTATTTT. The variable domain in full, completed from reference TRBV19 and TRBJ2-3, reads DGGITQSPKYLFRKEGQNVTLSCEQNLNHDAMYWYRQDPGQGLRLIYYSQIVNDFQKGDIAEGYSVSREKKESFPLTVTSAQKNPTAFYLCASSPGGRGTDTQYFGPGTRLTVL.

The CDR3 DNA reads as TGTGCCAGCACCGGGACAGCGGGGGATACGCAGTATTTT. It is translated as CASTGTAGDTQYF. The chain links TRBV24-1 to TRBJ2-3; D tentatively reads TRBD1 or TRBD2 (7 bases each). The V gene's germline CDR1 is KGHDR and CDR2 SFDVKD. V shed 11 bases and J shed 6 bases, with 17 bases lying between them. The CDR3 runs 13 residues.

The chain joins TRBV12-3 or TRBV12-4 to TRBJ1-1; maybe TRBD1 (5 bases). Trimming stripped 3 bases from V and 11 bases from J, with 22 bases between. This CDR3 has 15 amino acids. The CDR3 sequence is CASSLGLILAVSAFF. CDR3 coding DNA: TGTGCCAGCAGTTTGGGACTGATTTTGGCCGTCAGTGCTTTCTTT.

This clonotype was counted at least ten times. The chain carries TRBV29-1 and TRBJ1-1; 8 bases are a match to TRBD1. Germline V gives CDR1 SQVTM, CDR2 ANQGSEA. With V trimmed by 6 bases and J by 5 bases, 8 bases remained unmatched. The CDR3 is made up of 13 amino acids. CDR3 amino acids: CSVRTGGETEAFF. CDR3 coding DNA: TGCAGCGTACGAACAGGGGGAGAAACTGAAGCTTTCTTT.

In its sample, this clonotype was seen a few times. The chain joins TRBV20-1 to TRBJ2-7; D is uncertain. This CDR3 comprises 14 residues. Trimming pared 5 bases from V and 2 bases from J, leaving 16 bases between. Per germline, CDR1 DFQATT and CDR2 SNEGSKA (reference sequence). This CDR3 reads CSAPDQAATYEQYF. The CDR3 DNA reads TGCAGTGCTCCCGACCAGGCAGCCACCTACGAGCAGTACTTC.

This clonotype has a count of ten or more. The CDR3 sequence: CSVEAVVGQGTDTQYF. In DNA, the CDR3 is TGCAGCGTTGAAGCTGTCGTAGGACAGGGGACAGATACGCAGTATTTT. The chain combines TRBV29-1 with TRBJ2-3; 9 nucleotides align to TRBD1. Germline assignment: CDR1 SQVTM and CDR2 ANQGSEA. The CDR3 contains 16 residues. V lost 1 base to trimming and J lost 3 bases; unmatched junction nucleotides: 8.

In this sample, this clonotype turned up many times. This sequence joins TRBV6-5 and TRBJ2-3, with D unclear. V lost 2 bases to trimming and J lost 0 bases, with 12 bases between them. Germline CDR1 is MNHEY and CDR2 is SVGAGI. The CDR3 is 16 amino acids. CDR3 DNA: TGTGCCAGCAGTTACAGGAGCTCCCTTAGCACAGATACGCAGTATTTT. Its protein product is CASSYRSSLSTDTQYF.

The chain joins TRBV20-1 to TRBJ1-1, with D maybe TRBD1 (6 bases). The V gene lost 3 bases and the J gene lost 4 bases, with 15 bases spanning the gap. Germline V gene lookup returns CDR1 DFQATT and CDR2 SNEGSKA (reference sequence). This CDR3 has 14 residues. CDR3 bases: TGCAGTGCTAGCAGGGACACACGGGTCACTGAAGCTTTCTTT. Its protein product is CSASRDTRVTEAFF.

This clonotype was seen at least ten times. The rearrangement uses TRBV6-2 or TRBV6-3 and TRBJ1-2, with 12 bases aligning to TRBD1. CDR1 is MNHEY, CDR2 SVGEGT, per germline. There are 17 residues in the CDR3. V was clipped by 8 bases and J by 4 bases; unmatched bases: 14. Here the CDR3 DNA reads TGTGCCAGCCTTGCCCGGGACAGGGGGCGCCGCGGCTATGGCTACACCTTC. It translates to CASLARDRGRRGYGYTF.

This clonotype was observed at least ten times. This sequence joins TRBV3-1 and TRBJ2-2; TRBD1 matches at 7 bases. The CDR3 runs 14 residues. J gave up 6 bases and V 4 bases, and 5 bases lay outside the gene matches. Per the germline V gene, CDR1 is LGHDT and CDR2 is YNNKEL (reference sequence). The CDR3 nucleotides read TGTGCCAGCAGCCTACACAGGGGAGCCGGGGAGCTGTTTTTT. Translated, it gives CASSLHRGAGELFF.

There are a few counts of this clonotype. The V and J genes are TRBV18 and TRBJ2-5; D is possibly TRBD1 (6 bases). Trimming left V 8 bases short and J 3 bases short, with 7 bases between. Germline V CDR1 and CDR2: KGHSH, LQKENI. The CDR3 loop spans 11 amino acids. The CDR3 nucleotides are TGTGCCAGCACAGGGAAAGAGACCCAGTACTTC. It yields the protein CASTGKETQYF.

In its sample, this clonotype was seen many times. This chain uses TRBV5-6 with TRBJ2-7; no clear D gene. Per the germline V gene, CDR1 is SGHDT and CDR2 is YYEEEE. This CDR3 region has 12 residues. V shed 4 bases and J shed 2 bases, with 7 bases lying between them. The CDR3 coding sequence is TGTGCCAGCAGCATTCCCCCCTACGAGCAGTACTTC. This codes for CASSIPPYEQYF.

The table lists this clonotype with a few counts. The chain uses TRBV18 and TRBJ2-5; D is uncertain. CDR3 length: 13 residues. Trimming pared 2 bases from V and 5 bases from J, leaving 9 bases between. Germline CDR1 is KGHSH and CDR2 is LQKENI. The CDR3 spells CASSPGKGETQYF. CDR3 sequence (DNA): TGTGCCAGCTCACCAGGGAAAGGGGAGACCCAGTACTTC. Based on the CDR3 plus reference TRBV18 and TRBJ2-5, the full variable domain is NAGVMQNPRHLVRRRGQEARLRCSPMKGHSHVYWYRQLPEEGLKFMVYLQKENIIDESGMPKERFSAEFPKEGPSILRIQQVVRGDSAAYFCASSPGKGETQYFGPGTRLLVL.

This clonotype occurred a few times. V usage is TRBV27 and J usage is TRBJ2-3; 9 bases agree with TRBD1. With 4 bases clipped from V and 1 base from J, the junction kept 9 bases outside the gene matches. This CDR3 has 17 residues. Germline CDR1 MNHEY, CDR2 SMNVEV (reference sequence). This CDR3 reads CASSSYRDREGTDTQYF. CDR3 DNA sequence: TGTGCCAGCAGTTCATATAGGGACAGGGAAGGCACAGATACGCAGTATTTT.

In regard to this clonotype: A much larger clone is a single base away; this may be a read error. The chain has TRBV7-8 and TRBJ1-6, with TRBD1 as a possible D gene (6 bases). Germline CDR1 and CDR2: SGHVS and FQNEAQ. The CDR3 loop spans 15 amino acids. The CDR3 DNA reads TGTGCCAGCAGCTTAGGAACAGGGTCGAATTCACTCCTCCACTTT. Translation gives CASSLGTGSNSLLHF.

The CDR3 DNA follows: TGTGCCAGTGAGAGAGTCCGGGACATTTGGAATCAGCCCCAGCATTTT. This codes for CASERVRDIWNQPQHF. V gene TRBV2 combines with J gene TRBJ1-5, with D possibly TRBD1 on 6 matching bases. Germline CDR1 is SNHLY and CDR2 is FYNNEI. V lost 9 bases to trimming and J lost 4 bases, with 22 bases between them. The CDR3 spans 16 residues.

This clonotype has only a few counts. This chain links TRBV2 with TRBJ2-2, with a weak D call TRBD1 (6 bases). Per germline, CDR1 SNHLY and CDR2 FYNNEI. This CDR3 comprises 17 residues. The germline V and J ends were trimmed by 3 bases and 7 bases, with 21 bases remaining between them. CDR3 bases: TGTGCCAGCAGTGACGCCGGGACAACGCTCTTAGTCGGGGAGCTGTTTTTT. It encodes CASSDAGTTLLVGELFF. Full variable domain (outside the CDR3, taken from reference TRBV2 and TRBJ2-2): EPEVTQTPSHQVTQMGQEVILRCVPISNHLYFYWYRQILGQKVEFLVSFYNNEISEKSEIFDDQFSVERPDGSNFTLKIRSTKLEDSAMYFCASSDAGTTLLVGELFFGEGSRLTVL.

Ten or more counts support this clonotype. The rearrangement uses TRBV12-3 or TRBV12-4 and TRBJ2-2, with 8 bases lining up with TRBD2. The CDR3 is 15 amino acids. With V trimmed by 7 bases and J by 1 base, 5 bases remained unmatched. CDR3 DNA sequence: TGTGCCAGCACCCCGGGGGGGCTGAACACCGGGGAGCTGTTTTTT. Translated, it gives CASTPGGLNTGELFF.

The V call is TRBV7-2, the J call TRBJ2-6; 8 positions match TRBD1. The CDR3 sequence is 19 residues long. Trimming took 5 bases from V and 0 from J; bases not matched to a gene: 12. Germline V gene lookup returns CDR1 SGHTA and CDR2 FQGNSA. The chain's CDR3 is CASSLRTGGSGSGANVLTF. CDR3 nucleotide sequence: TGTGCCAGCAGCCTTAGAACAGGGGGGAGCGGCTCTGGGGCCAACGTCCTGACTTTC.

The gene calls are TRBV25-1 and TRBJ1-6; 7 bases fit TRBD1. Germline CDR1 and CDR2: MGHDK and SYGVNS. This CDR3 region has 16 residues. Trimming at V came to 1 base and at J to 6 bases, leaving 6 bases not matched to a gene. Here the CDR3 DNA reads TGTGCCAGCAGTGAATTAAGCGGGACAGCTAATTCACCCCTCCACTTT. Encoded protein: CASSELSGTANSPLHF.

There are many counts of this clonotype. The chain uses TRBV7-9 and TRBJ2-7; D is ambiguous. The ends were cut back, 0 bases at V and 1 base at J, with 10 bases in the middle. Germline CDR1 SEHNR, CDR2 FQNEAQ (reference sequence). CDR3 length: 15 amino acids. The CDR3 is CASSLAAGVSYEQYF. In DNA form, the CDR3 reads TGTGCCAGCAGCTTAGCGGCAGGCGTTTCCTACGAGCAGTACTTC.